Included here is one TCR beta chain sequence, with context. This sample is drawn from a study of blood T cell repertoires in COVID-19. At the level of the study: Donors in the United States, Italy and Spain gave samples during acute or convalescent COVID-19. Sample material is recorded as cDNA or gDNA derived from T cells, B-cell-depleted T cells, or PBMCs.

The CDR3 spans 12 residues. Trimming took off 0 bases at V and 10 bases at J, with 6 bases between the two ends. Authors' data handling: Researchers report that nucleated cell counts were estimated from reference gene primer amplification. Sequencing used immunoSEQ multiplex PCR; TCRdb keeps in-frame clones, though not all of them. V, J and clone size are those of that table, while D and trimming were read from the DNA. The sample includes approximately 88,000 clones, 75% to 85% seen only once; the top ten take about 19%. The sequencing input was peripheral blood. This receptor was taken from a woman over 75 with acute or convalescent COVID-19. The chain combines TRBV12-3 or TRBV12-4 with TRBJ2-2, with D unclear. The CDR3, as DNA: TGTGCCAGCAGTTTAGCCGCGGTGGAGCTGTTTTTT. Residues: CASSLAAVELFF.